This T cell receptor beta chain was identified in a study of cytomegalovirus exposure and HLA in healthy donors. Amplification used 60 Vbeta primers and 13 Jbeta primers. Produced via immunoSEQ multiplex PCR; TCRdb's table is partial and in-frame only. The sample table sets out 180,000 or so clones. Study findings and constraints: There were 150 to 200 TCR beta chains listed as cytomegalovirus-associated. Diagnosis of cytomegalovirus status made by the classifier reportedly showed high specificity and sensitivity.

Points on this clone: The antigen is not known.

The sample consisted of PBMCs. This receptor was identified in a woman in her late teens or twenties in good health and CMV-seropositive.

This CDR3 reads CASRELAGSNEQFF. The CDR3 DNA is TGTGCCAGCAGGGAGCTAGCGGGAAGTAATGAGCAGTTCTTC. The genes are TRBV5-6 and TRBJ2-1, with TRBD2 matching over 9 bases. The V and J ends lost 5 bases and 7 bases, in that order; junction bases with no gene match: 7. CDR3 length equals 14 residues. Germline lookup yields CDR1 SGHDT and CDR2 YYEEEE.